This T cell receptor beta chain stems from a study of post-analysis software for immune sequencing data. In regard to this clonotype: The antigen remains unidentified.

V dropped 2 bases and J dropped 5; count of bases not matched to a gene: 2. The CDR3 covers 13 residues. Germline CDR1 reads DFQATT; CDR2 reads SNEGSKA (reference sequence). Every TCR beta cDNA library bore unique molecular identifiers. T cells, about 0.85 to 11 million of them, yielded some 500,000 cDNA molecules. TCRdb re-called the PCR reads with MiXCR, one entry per CDR3 protein. The sample includes approximately 440,000 distinct CDR3 sequences, roughly 45% seen only once; the top ten take about an eighth. Study-level results: In patients, roughly 5 TRBV segments were more frequent than in controls, with TRBV5-6, TRBV5-1 and TRBV20-1 among them. Analysis by F measure revealed that same-batch samples clustered strongly together. Normalized Chao1 diversity was significantly lower in multiple sclerosis patients than in controls.

The receptor's source is a girl between 10 and 17 years old with multiple sclerosis. Sequencing was performed on blood. The chain employs TRBV20-1 and TRBJ2-1, with 8 bases fitting TRBD2. CDR3 DNA: TGCAGTGCTAGACTAGCGGGCCACAATGAGCAGTTCTTC. Translating gives CSARLAGHNEQFF.